This TCR beta chain came from a study of blood T cell repertoires in COVID-19. The CDR3 is made up of 13 amino acids. The V and J ends lost 3 bases and 2 bases respectively, with 7 bases between them. The germline CDR1 and CDR2 sequences are MNHEY and SVGAGI. Measured with immunoSEQ multiplex PCR; TCRdb has only the in-frame clones, and not every one. The sample consists of fewer than 200,000 clones, over 70% of them appearing once. Details on this clone: Other DNA sequences in this specimen translate into the identical CDR3.

The sequence derives from a man aged 60 to 69 with acute or convalescent COVID-19. Sequenced input: peripheral blood. The genes are TRBV6-5 and TRBJ1-1, with D perhaps matching TRBD1 (5 bases). The CDR3: CASSYQGNTEAFF. The CDR3 DNA sequence: TGTGCCAGCAGTTATCAGGGAAACACTGAAGCTTTCTTT.